Each of the 2 T cell receptor beta chains below was sequenced from the same sample in a study of regulatory T cells in long-lasting Graves disease. For TCR beta, libraries came from iRepertoire HTBI primers and Arm-PCR of CDR3 regions. TCRdb processed the multiplex PCR reads anew with MiXCR; each CDR3 protein has one entry. The profile shows 400,000 to 450,000 distinct CDR3 sequences, about 17% of them singletons. The sample's time point: newly diagnosed GD, antithyroid drugs for less than 3 months. RNA extracted from PBMCs served as the sequencing template. The same data also went into a second study, on T cells in Graves' hyperthyroidism and ophthalmopathy.

Sequencing was performed on peripheral blood mononuclear cells (PBMCs), taken at new diagnosis, from a patient treated with antithyroid drugs. These TCRs come from a woman aged 25 to 45 with Graves disease.

This clonotype has only a few counts. The V call is TRBV24-1, the J call TRBJ1-5; D is uncertain. CDR3 length: 13 residues. Trimming left V 2 bases short and J 5 bases short, with 6 bases between. The germline gives CDR1 KGHDR, CDR2 SFDVKD. The CDR3 DNA reads as TGTGCCACCAGTGATTATGGGGATCAGCCCCAGCATTTT. This codes for CATSDYGDQPQHF.

This clonotype turned up a few times. This sequence is one base from a far larger clone and is likely a read error. The rearrangement joins TRBV3-1 to TRBJ2-5, with TRBD2 as a possible D gene (6 bases). Judging by the DNA end, TRBJ2-1 fits better; the J call may be wrong. The CDR3 is 12 amino acids. From germline, CDR1 is LGHDT and CDR2 YNNKEL (reference sequence). CDR3 DNA: TGTGGCAGCAGCCACGGAGGGTTTGAGCAGTTCTTC. Translating gives CGSSHGGFEQFF.